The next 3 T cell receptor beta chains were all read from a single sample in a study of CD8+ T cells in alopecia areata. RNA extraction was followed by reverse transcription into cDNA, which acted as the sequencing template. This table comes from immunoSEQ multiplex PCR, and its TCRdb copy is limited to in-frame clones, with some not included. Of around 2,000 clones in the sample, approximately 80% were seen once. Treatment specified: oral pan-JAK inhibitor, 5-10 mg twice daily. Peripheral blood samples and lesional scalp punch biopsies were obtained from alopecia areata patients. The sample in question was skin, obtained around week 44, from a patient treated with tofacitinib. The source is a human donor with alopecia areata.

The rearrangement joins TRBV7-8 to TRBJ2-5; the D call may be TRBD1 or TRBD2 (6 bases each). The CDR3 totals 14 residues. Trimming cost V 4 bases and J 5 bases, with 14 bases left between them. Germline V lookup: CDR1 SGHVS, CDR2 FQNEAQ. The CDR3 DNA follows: TGTGCCAGCAGCTCAAGGGGGGCGGGGGAGACCCAGTACTTC. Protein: CASSSRGAGETQYF.

This CDR3 is CASSVQGGSSYNEQFF. Written as DNA, the CDR3 is TGTGCCAGCAGCGTACAGGGGGGCAGCTCCTACAATGAGCAGTTCTTC. This rearrangement joins TRBV5-6 to TRBJ2-1; 8 bases are shared with TRBD1. J lost 0 bases, V lost 4 bases, and 6 bases had no gene match. The CDR3 extends over 16 amino acids. Per germline, CDR1 SGHDT and CDR2 YYEEEE.

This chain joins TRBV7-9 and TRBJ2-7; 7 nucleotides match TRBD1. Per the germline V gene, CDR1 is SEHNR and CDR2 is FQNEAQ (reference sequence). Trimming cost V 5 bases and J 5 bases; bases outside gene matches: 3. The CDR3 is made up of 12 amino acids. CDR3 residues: CASSLTGDEQYF. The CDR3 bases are TGTGCCAGCAGCCTAACAGGGGACGAGCAGTACTTC.